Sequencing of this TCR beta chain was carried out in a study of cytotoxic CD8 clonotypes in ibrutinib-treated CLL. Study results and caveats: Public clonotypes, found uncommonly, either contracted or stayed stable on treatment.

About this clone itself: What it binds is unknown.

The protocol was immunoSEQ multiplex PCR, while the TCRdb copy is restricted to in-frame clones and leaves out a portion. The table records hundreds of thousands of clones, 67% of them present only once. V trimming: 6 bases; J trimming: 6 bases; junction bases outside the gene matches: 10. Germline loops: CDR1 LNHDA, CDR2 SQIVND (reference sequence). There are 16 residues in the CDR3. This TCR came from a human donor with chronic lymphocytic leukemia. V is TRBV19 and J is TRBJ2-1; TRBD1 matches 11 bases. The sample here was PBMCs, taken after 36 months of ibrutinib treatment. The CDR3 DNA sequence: TGTGCCAGTAGCCCTAGGGCGGGACAGGGGGTCAATGAGCAGTTCTTC. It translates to CASSPRAGQGVNEQFF.